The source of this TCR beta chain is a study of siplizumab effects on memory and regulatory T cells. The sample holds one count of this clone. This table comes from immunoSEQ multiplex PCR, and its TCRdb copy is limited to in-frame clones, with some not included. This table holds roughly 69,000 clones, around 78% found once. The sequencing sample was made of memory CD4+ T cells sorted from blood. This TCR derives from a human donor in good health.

CDR3 DNA sequence: TGTGCCAGTATGGGACAGGGCTTATCCGGCTACACCTTC. Translated: CASMGQGLSGYTF. The chain employs TRBV19 and TRBJ1-2, with 9 bases identical to TRBD1. Germline V gene data show CDR1 as LNHDA and CDR2 as SQIVND (reference sequence). With 7 bases clipped from V and 8 bases from J, the junction kept 8 bases outside the gene matches. The CDR3 totals 13 residues.